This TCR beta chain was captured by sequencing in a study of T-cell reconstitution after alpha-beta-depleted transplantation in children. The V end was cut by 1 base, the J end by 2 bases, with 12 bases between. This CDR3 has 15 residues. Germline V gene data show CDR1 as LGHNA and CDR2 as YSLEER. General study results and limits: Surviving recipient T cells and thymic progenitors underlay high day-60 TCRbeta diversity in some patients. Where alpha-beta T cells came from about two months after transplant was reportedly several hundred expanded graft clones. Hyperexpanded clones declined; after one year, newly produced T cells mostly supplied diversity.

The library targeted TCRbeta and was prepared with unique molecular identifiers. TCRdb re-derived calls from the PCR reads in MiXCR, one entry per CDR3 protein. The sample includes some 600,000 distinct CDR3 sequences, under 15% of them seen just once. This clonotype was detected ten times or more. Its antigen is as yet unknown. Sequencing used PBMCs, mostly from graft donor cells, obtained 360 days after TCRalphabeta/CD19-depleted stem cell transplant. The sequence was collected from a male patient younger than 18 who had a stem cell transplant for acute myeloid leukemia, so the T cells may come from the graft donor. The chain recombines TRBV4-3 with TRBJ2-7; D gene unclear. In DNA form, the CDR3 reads TGCGCCAGCAGCCAAGCATCAGGACCCCCCTACGAGCAGTACTTC. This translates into CASSQASGPPYEQYF.